This TCR beta chain derives from a study of T cells in Graves' hyperthyroidism and ophthalmopathy. V lost 3 bases to trimming and J lost 4 bases, with 9 bases between them. The V gene's germline CDR1 is KGHDR and CDR2 SFDVKD. The CDR3 runs to 13 residues. This clonotype has at least ten counts. RNA transcripts yielded amplified TCR beta CDR3 regions. The TCR CDR3 was amplified in a first-round RT-PCR using the HTBI primer set. TCRdb re-called the multiplex PCR reads through MiXCR, storing one row per CDR3 protein. The data contain 400,000 to 500,000 distinct CDR3 sequences, around an eighth of them singletons.

The receptor's source is a woman under 30 with Graves' hyperthyroidism. This chain uses TRBV24-1 with TRBJ2-7; D is possibly TRBD1 (5 bases). Material for sequencing was blood. This CDR3 reads CATSDATGYEQYF. The CDR3 DNA sequence: TGTGCCACCAGTGATGCCACAGGTTACGAGCAGTACTTC.